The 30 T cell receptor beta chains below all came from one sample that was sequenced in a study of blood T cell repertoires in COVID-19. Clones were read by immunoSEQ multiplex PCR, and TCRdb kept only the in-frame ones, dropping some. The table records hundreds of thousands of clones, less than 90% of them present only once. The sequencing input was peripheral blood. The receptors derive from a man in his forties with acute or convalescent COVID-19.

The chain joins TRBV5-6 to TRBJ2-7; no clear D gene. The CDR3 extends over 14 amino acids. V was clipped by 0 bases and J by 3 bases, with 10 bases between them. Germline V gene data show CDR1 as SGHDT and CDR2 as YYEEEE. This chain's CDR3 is CASSLAQHLYEQYF. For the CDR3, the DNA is TGTGCCAGCAGCTTGGCCCAACATCTCTACGAGCAGTACTTC.

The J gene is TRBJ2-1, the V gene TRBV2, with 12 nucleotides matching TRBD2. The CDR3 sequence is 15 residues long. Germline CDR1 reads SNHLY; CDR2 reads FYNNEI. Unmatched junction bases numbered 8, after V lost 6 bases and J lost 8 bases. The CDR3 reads CASRMGLAGSDEQFF. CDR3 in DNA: TGTGCCAGCAGAATGGGACTAGCGGGCTCGGATGAGCAGTTCTTC.

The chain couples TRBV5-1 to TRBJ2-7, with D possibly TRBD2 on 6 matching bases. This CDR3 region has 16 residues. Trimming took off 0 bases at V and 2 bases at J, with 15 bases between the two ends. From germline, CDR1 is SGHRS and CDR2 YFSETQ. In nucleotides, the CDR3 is TGCGCCAGCAGCTTGGAAGGAGGGACTTCAACCTACGAGCAGTACTTC. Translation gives CASSLEGGTSTYEQYF.

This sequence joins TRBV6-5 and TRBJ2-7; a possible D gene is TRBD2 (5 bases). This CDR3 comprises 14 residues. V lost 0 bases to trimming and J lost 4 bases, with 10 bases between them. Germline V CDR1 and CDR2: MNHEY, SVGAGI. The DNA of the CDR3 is TGTGCCAGCAGTTACTCGTCTGAGGGTTACGAGCAGTACTTC. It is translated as CASSYSSEGYEQYF.

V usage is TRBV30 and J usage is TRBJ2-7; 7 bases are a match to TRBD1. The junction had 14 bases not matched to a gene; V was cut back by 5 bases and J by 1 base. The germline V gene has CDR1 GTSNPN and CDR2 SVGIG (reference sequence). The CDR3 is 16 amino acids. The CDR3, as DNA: TGTGCCTGGCTCGTGAGGACAGGCATACTTTCCTACGAGCAGTACTTC. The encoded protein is CAWLVRTGILSYEQYF.

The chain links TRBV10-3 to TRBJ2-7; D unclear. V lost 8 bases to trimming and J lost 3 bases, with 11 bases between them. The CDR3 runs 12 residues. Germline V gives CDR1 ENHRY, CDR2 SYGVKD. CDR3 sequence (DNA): TGTGCCATCTCACAGACCGACTACGAGCAGTACTTC. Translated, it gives CAISQTDYEQYF.

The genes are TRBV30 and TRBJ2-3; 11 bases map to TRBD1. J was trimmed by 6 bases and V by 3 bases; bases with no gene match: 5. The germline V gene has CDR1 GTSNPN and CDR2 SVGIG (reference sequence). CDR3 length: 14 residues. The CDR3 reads CAWSWGQGVDTQYF. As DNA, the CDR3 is TGTGCCTGGAGCTGGGGACAGGGGGTCGATACGCAGTATTTT.

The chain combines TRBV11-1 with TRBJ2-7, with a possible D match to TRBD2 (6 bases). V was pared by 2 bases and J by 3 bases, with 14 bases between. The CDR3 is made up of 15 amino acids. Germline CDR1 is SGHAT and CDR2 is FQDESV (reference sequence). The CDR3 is CASSLLSGGVYEQYF. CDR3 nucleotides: TGTGCCAGCAGCTTATTGTCGGGCGGGGTCTACGAGCAGTACTTC.

CDR3 in amino acids: CASSKTRVGYNEQFF. CDR3 nucleotides: TGTGCCAGCAGCAAGACTAGAGTGGGGTACAATGAGCAGTTCTTC. The chain carries TRBV21-1 and TRBJ2-1; TRBD2, the table's D call, lacks a check against the DNA. TRBV21-1 is a pseudogene locus. This CDR3 comprises 15 residues.

This CDR3 reads CASRLQGAAREQYF. In DNA form, the CDR3 reads TGTGCCAGCAGATTACAGGGGGCGGCAAGGGAGCAGTACTTC. V gene TRBV27 combines with J gene TRBJ2-7; 9 bases agree with TRBD1. The germline V gene encodes CDR1 MNHEY and CDR2 SMNVEV (reference sequence). The ends lost 6 bases at V and 7 bases at J; junction bases unmatched: 10. The CDR3 spans 14 residues.

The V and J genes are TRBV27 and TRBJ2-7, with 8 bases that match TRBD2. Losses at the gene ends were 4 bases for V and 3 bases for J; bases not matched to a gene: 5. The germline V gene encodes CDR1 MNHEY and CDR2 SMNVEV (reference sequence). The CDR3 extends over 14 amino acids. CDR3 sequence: CASSWIAGSYEQYF. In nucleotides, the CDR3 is TGTGCCAGCAGTTGGATAGCGGGGAGCTACGAGCAGTACTTC.

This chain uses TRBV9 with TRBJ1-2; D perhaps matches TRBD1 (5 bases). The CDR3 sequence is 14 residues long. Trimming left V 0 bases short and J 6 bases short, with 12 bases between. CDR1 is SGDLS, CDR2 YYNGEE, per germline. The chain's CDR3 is CASSVDPGGDGYTF. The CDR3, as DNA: TGTGCCAGCAGCGTAGATCCGGGGGGAGATGGCTACACCTTC.

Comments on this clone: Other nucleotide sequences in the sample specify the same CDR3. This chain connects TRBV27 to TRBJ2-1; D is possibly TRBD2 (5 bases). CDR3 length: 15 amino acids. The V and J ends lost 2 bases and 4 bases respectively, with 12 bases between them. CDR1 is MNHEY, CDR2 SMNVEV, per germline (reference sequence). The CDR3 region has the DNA TGTGCCAGCAGTTTAGTCGGGGATGGATACAATGAGCAGTTCTTC. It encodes CASSLVGDGYNEQFF.

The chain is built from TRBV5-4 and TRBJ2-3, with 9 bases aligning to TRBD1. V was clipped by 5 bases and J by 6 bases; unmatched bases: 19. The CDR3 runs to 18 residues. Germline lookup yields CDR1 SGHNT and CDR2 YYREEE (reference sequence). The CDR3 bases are TGTGCCAGCAGATATACTCCGGGACAGGGAATTGCTAAGGATACGCAGTATTTT. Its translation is CASRYTPGQGIAKDTQYF.

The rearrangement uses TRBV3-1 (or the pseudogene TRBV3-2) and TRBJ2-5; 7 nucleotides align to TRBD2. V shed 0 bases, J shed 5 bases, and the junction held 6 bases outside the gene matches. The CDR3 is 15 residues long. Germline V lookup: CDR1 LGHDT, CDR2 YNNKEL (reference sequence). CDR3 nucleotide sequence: TGTGCCAGCAGCCAAGATGTGGGGGGGACGGAGACCCAGTACTTC. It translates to CASSQDVGGTETQYF.

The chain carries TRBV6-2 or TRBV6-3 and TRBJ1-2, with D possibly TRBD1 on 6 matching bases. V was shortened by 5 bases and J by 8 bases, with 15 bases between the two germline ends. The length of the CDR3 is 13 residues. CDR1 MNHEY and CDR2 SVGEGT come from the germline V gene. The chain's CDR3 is CASSRTGQDGYTF. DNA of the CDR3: TGTGCCAGCAGTCGAACGGGACAAGACGGCTACACCTTC.

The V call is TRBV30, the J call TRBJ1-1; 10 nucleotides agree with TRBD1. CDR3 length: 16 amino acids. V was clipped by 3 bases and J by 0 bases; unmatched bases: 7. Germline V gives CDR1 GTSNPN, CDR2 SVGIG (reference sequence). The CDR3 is CAWRLGTGVMNTEAFF. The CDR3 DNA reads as TGTGCCTGGAGGCTCGGGACAGGGGTTATGAACACTGAAGCTTTCTTT.

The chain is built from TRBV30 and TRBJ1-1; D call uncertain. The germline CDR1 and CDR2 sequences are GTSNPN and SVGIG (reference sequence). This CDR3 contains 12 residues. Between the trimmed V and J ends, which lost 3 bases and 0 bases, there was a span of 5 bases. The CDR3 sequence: CAWRALNTEAFF. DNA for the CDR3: TGTGCCTGGAGGGCACTGAACACTGAAGCTTTCTTT.

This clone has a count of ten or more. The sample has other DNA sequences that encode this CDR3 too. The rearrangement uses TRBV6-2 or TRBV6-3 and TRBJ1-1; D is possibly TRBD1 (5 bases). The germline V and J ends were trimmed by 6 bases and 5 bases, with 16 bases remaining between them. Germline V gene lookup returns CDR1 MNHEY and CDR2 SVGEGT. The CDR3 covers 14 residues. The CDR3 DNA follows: TGTGCCAGCAGCCTCTTGGGGGGTGATACTGAAGCTTTCTTT. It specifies CASSLLGGDTEAFF.

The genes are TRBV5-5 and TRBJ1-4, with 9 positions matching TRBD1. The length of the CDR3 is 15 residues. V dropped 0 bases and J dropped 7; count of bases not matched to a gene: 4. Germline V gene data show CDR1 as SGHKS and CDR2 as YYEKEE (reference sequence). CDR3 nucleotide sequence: TGTGCCAGCAGCTTGGAGGACAGGGGAAGTGAAAAACTGTTTTTT. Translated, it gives CASSLEDRGSEKLFF.

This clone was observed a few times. The CDR3 spells CASSPRQGDGREQFF. CDR3 nucleotides: TGTGCCAGCAGCCCCCGACAGGGCGACGGTCGTGAGCAGTTCTTC. The V gene is TRBV3-1 (or the pseudogene TRBV3-2), the J gene TRBJ2-1; 7 bases are shared with TRBD1. The V and J ends lost 4 bases and 9 bases, in that order; junction bases with no gene match: 12. CDR3 length equals 15 residues. CDR1 is LGHDT, CDR2 YNNKEL, per germline (reference sequence).

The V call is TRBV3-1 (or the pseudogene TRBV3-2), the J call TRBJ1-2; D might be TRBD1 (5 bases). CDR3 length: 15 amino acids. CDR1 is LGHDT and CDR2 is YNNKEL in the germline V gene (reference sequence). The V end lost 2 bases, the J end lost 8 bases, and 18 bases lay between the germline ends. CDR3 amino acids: CASSQWSGPAIGYTF. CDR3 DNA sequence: TGTGCCAGCAGCCAATGGTCAGGGCCCGCGATCGGCTACACCTTC.

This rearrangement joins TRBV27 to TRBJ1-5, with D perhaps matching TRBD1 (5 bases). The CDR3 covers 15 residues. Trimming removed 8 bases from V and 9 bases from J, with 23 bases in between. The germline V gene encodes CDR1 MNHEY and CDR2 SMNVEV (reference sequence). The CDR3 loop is CASQPWGDGVGPQHF. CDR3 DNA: TGTGCCAGCCAACCTTGGGGGGACGGGGTGGGGCCCCAGCATTTT.

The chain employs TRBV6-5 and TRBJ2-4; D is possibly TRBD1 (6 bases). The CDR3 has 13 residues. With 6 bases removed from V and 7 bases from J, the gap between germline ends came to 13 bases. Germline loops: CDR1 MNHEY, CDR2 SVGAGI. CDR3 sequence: CASRDSPGNIQYF. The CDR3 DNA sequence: TGTGCCAGCAGGGACAGCCCTGGGAACATTCAGTACTTC.

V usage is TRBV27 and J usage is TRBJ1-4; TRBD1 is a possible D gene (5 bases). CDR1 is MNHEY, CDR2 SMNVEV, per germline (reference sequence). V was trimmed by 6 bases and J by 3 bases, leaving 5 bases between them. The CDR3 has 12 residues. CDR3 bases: TGTGCCAGCAGGACAGCTAATGAAAAACTGTTTTTT. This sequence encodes CASRTANEKLFF.

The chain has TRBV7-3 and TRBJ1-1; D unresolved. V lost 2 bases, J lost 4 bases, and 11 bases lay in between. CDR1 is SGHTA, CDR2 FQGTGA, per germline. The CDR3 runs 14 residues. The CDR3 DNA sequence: TGTGCCAGCAGCTTATACAGCGAGGGCACTGAAGCTTTCTTT. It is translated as CASSLYSEGTEAFF.

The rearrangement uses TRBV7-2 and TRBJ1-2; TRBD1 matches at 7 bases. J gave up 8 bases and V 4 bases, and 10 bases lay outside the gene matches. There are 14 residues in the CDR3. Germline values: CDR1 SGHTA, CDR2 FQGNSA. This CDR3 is CASSSDRRYGGYTF. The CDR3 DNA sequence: TGTGCCAGCAGCTCGGACAGGCGGTATGGGGGCTACACCTTC.

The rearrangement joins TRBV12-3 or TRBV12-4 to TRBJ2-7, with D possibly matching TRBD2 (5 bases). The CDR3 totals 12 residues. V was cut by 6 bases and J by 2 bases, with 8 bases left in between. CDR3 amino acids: CASSDGTYEQYF. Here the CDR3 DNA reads TGTGCCAGCAGCGACGGGACCTACGAGCAGTACTTC.

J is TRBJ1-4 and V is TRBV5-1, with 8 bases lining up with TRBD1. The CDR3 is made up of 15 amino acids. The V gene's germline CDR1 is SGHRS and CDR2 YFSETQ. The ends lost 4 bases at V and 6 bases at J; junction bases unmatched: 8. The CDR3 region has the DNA TGCGCCAGCAGCCTAACAGGGGGAACGGATGAAAAACTGTTTTTT. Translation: CASSLTGGTDEKLFF.

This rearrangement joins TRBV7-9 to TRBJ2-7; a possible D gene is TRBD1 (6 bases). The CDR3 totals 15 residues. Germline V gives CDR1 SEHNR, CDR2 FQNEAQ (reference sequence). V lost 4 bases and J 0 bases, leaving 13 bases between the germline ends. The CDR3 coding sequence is TGTGCCAGCAGCTCAGGGGCGGGCCGCTCCTACGAGCAGTACTTC. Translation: CASSSGAGRSYEQYF.